The source of this T cell receptor (beta chain) is a study of T cell responses to AZD1222 COVID-19 vaccine. The repertoire was sequenced with immunoSEQ multiplex PCR; TCRdb's copy has only in-frame clones and lacks some. The sample comprises 100,000 to 150,000 clones, 84% of which are singletons, and roughly a quarter rests with the top ten. The study's findings and limits: The study found vaccine-associated CD4 TCRs spanning spike, dominant at 160-218 and 743-854. The donor cohort was predominantly white British with a female majority, and clonal diversity may have been underestimated. Baseline seropositivity occurred in only a handful of AZD1222 recipients. Nearly half of spike-specific TCRs reportedly go after variant regions that carry no mutations.

This CDR3 spans 14 amino acids. Between the trimmed V and J ends, which lost 5 bases and 7 bases, there was a span of 12 bases. The germline CDR1 and CDR2 sequences are MNHEY and SVGAGI. Of note for this clone: Its antigen is unknown.

The sequencing here drew on peripheral blood, taken 28 days after the second AZD1222 dose. The TCR was taken from an adult who received the AZD1222 COVID-19 vaccine. This sequence joins TRBV6-5 and TRBJ1-6; tentatively, D is TRBD1 (6 bases). CDR3 region: CASSPPGTNSPLHF. The CDR3 region has the DNA TGTGCCAGCAGTCCCCCGGGGACAAATTCACCCCTCCACTTT.